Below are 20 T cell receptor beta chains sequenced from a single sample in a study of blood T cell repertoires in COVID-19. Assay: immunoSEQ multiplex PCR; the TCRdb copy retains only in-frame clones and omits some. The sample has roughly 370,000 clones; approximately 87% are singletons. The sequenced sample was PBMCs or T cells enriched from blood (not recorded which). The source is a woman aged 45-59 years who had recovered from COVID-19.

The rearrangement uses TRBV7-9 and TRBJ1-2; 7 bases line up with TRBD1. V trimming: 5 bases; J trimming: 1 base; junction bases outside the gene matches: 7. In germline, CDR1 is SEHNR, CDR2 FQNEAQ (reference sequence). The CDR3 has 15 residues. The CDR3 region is CASSRSTGSNYGYTF. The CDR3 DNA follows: TGTGCCAGCAGCCGATCGACAGGGAGTAACTATGGCTACACCTTC.

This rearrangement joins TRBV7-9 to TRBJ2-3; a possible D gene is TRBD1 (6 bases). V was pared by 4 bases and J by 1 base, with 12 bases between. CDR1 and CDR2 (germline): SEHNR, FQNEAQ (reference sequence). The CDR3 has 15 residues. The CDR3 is CASSSQGIGTDTQYF. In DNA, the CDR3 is TGTGCCAGCAGCTCACAGGGCATAGGCACAGATACGCAGTATTTT.

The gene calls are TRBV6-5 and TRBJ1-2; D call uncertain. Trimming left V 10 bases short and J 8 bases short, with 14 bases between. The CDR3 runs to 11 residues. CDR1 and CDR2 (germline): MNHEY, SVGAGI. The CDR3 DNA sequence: TGTGCCACCGACTCGGCCTTCGGCTACACCTTC. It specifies CATDSAFGYTF.

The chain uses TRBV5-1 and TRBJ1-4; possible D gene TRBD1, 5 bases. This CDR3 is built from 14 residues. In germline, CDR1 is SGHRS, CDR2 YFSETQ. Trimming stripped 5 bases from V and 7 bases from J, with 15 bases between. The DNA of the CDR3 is TGCGCCAGCAGTCCCATAGGGGTTCGTGAAAAACTGTTTTTT. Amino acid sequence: CASSPIGVREKLFF.

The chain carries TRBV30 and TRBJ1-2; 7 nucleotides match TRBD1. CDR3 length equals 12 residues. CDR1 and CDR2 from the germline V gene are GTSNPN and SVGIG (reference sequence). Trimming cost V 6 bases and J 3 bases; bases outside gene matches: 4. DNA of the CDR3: TGTGCCTGTAACAGGGGAGACTATGGCTACACCTTC. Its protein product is CACNRGDYGYTF.

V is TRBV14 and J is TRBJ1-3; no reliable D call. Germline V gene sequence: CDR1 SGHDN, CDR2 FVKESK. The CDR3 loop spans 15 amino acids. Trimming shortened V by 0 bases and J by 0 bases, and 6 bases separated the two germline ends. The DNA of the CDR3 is TGTGCCAGCAGCCAAGATTACAACTCTGGAAACACCATATATTTT. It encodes CASSQDYNSGNTIYF.

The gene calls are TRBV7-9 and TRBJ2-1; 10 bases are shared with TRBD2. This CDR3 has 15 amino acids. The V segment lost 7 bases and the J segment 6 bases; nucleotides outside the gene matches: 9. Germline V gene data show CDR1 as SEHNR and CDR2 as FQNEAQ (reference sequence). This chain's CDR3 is CASIPLAGDLNEQFF. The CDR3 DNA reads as TGTGCCAGCATCCCCCTAGCGGGGGACCTCAATGAGCAGTTCTTC. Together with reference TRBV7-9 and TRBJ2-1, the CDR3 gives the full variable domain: DTGVSQNPRHKITKRGQNVTFRCDPISEHNRLYWYRQTLGQGPEFLTYFQNEAQLEKSRLLSDRFSAERPKGSFSTLEIQRTEQGDSAMYLCASIPLAGDLNEQFFGPGTRLTVL.

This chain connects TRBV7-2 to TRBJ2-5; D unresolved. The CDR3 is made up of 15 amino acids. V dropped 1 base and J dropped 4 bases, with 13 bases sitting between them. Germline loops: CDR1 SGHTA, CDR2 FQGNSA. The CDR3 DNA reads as TGTGCCAGCAGCTTAGAAGAGAAGTTAAGAGAGACCCAGTACTTC. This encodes CASSLEEKLRETQYF. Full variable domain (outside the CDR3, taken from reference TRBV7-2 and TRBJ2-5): GAGVSQSPSNKVTEKGKDVELRCDPISGHTALYWYRQSLGQGLEFLIYFQGNSAPDKSGLPSDRFSAERTGGSVSTLTIQRTQQEDSAVYLCASSLEEKLRETQYFGPGTRLLVL.

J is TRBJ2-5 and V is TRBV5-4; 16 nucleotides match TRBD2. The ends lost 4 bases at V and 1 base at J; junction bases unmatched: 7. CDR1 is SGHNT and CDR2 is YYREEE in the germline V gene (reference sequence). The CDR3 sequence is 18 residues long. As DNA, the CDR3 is TGTGCCAGCAGCCGGGGACTAGCGGGGGGGCATTCCCAAGAGACCCAGTACTTC. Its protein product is CASSRGLAGGHSQETQYF.

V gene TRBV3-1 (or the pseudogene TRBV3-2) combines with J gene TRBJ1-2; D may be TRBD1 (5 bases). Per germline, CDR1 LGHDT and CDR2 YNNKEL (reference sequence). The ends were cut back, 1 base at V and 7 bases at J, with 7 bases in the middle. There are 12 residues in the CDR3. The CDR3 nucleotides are TGTGCCAGCAGCCAAGTGGGACTTGGCTACACCTTC. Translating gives CASSQVGLGYTF.

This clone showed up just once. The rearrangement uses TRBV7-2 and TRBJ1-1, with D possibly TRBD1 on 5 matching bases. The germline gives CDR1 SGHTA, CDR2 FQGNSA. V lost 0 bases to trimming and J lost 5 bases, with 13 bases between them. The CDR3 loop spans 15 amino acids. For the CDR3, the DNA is TGTGCCAGCAGCTTAGCGACGGGGGTCGGTACTGAAGCTTTCTTT. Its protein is CASSLATGVGTEAFF.

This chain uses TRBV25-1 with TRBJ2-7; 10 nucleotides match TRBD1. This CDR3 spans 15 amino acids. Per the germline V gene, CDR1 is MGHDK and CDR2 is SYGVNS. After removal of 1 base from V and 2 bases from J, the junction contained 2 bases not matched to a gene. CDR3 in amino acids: CASSEWGTGAYEQYF. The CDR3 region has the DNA TGTGCCAGCAGTGAATGGGGGACAGGGGCCTACGAGCAGTACTTC.

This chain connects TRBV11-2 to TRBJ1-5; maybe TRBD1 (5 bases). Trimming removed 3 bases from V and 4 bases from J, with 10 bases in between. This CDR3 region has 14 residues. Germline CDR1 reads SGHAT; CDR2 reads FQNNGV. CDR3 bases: TGTGCCAGCAGCTTGCAGGGCCAAAATCAGCCCCAGCATTTT. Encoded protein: CASSLQGQNQPQHF. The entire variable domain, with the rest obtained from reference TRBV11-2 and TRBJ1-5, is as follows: EAGVAQSPRYKIIEKRQSVAFWCNPISGHATLYWYQQILGQGPKLLIQFQNNGVVDDSQLPKDRFSAERLKGVDSTLKIQPAKLEDSAVYLCASSLQGQNQPQHFGDGTRLSIL.

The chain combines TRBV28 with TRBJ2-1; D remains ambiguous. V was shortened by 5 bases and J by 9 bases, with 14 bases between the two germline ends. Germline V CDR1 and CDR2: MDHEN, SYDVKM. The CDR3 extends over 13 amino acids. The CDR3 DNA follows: TGTGCCAGCAGTCCGTGGGCGTTCGGTGAGCAGTTCTTC. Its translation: CASSPWAFGEQFF.

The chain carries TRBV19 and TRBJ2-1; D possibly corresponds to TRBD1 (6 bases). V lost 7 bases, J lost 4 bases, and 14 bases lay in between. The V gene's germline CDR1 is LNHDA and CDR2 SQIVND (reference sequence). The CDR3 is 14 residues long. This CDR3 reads CASTPRGNYNEQFF. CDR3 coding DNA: TGTGCCAGTACACCTAGGGGGAATTACAATGAGCAGTTCTTC.

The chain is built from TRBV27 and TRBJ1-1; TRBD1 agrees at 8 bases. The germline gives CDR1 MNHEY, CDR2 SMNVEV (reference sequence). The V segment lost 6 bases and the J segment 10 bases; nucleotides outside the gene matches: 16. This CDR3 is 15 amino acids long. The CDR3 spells CASSPWTGRVVSAFF. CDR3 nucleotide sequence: TGTGCCAGCAGCCCATGGACAGGGAGAGTGGTTTCAGCTTTCTTT.

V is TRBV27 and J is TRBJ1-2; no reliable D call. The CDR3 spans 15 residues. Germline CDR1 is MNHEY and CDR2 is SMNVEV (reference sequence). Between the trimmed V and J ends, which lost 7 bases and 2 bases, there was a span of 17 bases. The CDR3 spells CASKSGGEANYGYTF. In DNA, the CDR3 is TGTGCCAGCAAATCAGGTGGGGAGGCCAACTATGGCTACACCTTC.

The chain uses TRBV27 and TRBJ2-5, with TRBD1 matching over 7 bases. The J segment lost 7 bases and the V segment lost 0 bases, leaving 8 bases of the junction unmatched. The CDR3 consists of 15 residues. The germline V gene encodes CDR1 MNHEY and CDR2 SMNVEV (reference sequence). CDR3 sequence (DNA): TGTGCCAGCAGTTTATCCGAGGGGGCCCTGGGGACCCAGTACTTC. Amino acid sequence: CASSLSEGALGTQYF.

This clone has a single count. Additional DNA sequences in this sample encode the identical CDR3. The chain's CDR3 is CASSLRYEQYF. The CDR3 DNA follows: TGTGCCAGCAGTCTACGTTACGAGCAGTACTTC. This chain links TRBV28 with TRBJ2-7, with unresolved D. Germline V gives CDR1 MDHEN, CDR2 SYDVKM. Between the trimmed V and J ends, which lost 5 bases and 4 bases, there was a span of 6 bases. The CDR3 is 11 residues long.

The CDR3 coding sequence is TGTGCCAGTAGTAGGACAGGCGGGGGGCAAGAGACCCAGTACTTC. Protein product: CASSRTGGGQETQYF. The V and J genes are TRBV19 and TRBJ2-5; a weak D match, TRBD2 (8 bases). The V gene's germline CDR1 is LNHDA and CDR2 SQIVND (reference sequence). The V end was cut by 4 bases, the J end by 2 bases, with 14 bases between. There are 15 residues in the CDR3.